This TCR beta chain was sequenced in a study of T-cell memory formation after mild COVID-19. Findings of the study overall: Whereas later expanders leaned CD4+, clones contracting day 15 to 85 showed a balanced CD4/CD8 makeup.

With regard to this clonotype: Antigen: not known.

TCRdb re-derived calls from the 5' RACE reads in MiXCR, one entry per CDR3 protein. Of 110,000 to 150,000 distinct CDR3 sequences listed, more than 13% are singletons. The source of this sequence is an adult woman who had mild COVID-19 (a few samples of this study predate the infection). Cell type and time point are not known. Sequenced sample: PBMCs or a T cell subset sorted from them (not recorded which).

The CDR3: CATSDPRLERGQPDTQYF. The CDR3 DNA is TGTGCCACCAGTGACCCGCGGCTAGAACGAGGACAGCCGGATACGCAGTATTTT. The chain uses TRBV24-1 and TRBJ2-3, with a possible D match to TRBD1 (6 bases). The V and J ends lost 4 bases and 6 bases respectively, with 25 bases between them. The CDR3 runs to 18 residues. Germline loops: CDR1 KGHDR, CDR2 SFDVKD.